Described below is a single TCR beta chain sequence and its context. This sample was taken from a study of blood T cell repertoires in COVID-19. Study-wide background: Sources were T cells, B-cell-depleted T cells, or PBMCs; the material itself was cDNA or gDNA.

Trimming removed 5 bases at V and 6 bases at J, with 14 bases between. This CDR3 has 14 amino acids. Germline lookup yields CDR1 SGHTA and CDR2 FQGTGA. This study enrolled people aged roughly 18 to 89 from about two dozen US geographic areas. Symptom resolution, clearance, or two negative PCRs marked donors in Cohort 3 as recovered. In the original analysis: The assay estimated nucleated cells by amplifying reference gene primers. Measured with immunoSEQ multiplex PCR; TCRdb has only the in-frame clones, and not every one. V and J calls and clone size are copied from that table; D and trimming were computed from the DNA. The sample consists of some 390,000 clones, around nine tenths of them appearing once.

The sequence came from a woman aged 25 to 45 who had recovered from COVID-19. V and J are TRBV7-3 and TRBJ1-3, with a tentative D call TRBD1 (6 bases). Material: PBMCs or T cells enriched from blood (not recorded which). The chain's CDR3 is CASSPGGAENTIYF. Here the CDR3 DNA reads TGTGCCAGCAGCCCTGGGGGGGCAGAAAACACCATATATTTT.